A selection of T cell receptor beta chains follows, all from one sample in a study of shared clonotypes between healthy human individuals. Clones were read by immunoSEQ multiplex PCR, and TCRdb kept only the in-frame ones, dropping some. The sample has fewer than 1 million clones, 90% to 97% seen once. The sample taken for sequencing was naive CD8+ T cells sorted from blood. The receptors stem from a man aged 25-45 years in good health. CDR3s include the opening cysteine and the closing phenylalanine or tryptophan. D genes are given only for firm matches. Where a row states a size, it is once, few, many or the class of an expanded clone; other rows omit it.

TRBD1 | TRBJ1-4 | TRBV5-1 | NA | CASSLTGRGGNEKLFF | TGCGCCAGCAGCCTGACAGGGAGAGGGGGTAATGAAAAACTGTTTTTT
NA | TRBJ2-1 | TRBV7-2 | NA | CASSLVGLAAYNEQFF | TGTGCCAGCAGCTTAGTCGGGCTGGCGGCGTACAATGAGCAGTTCTTC
NA | TRBJ1-4 | TRBV13 | NA | CASSLQGANEKLFF | TGTGCCAGCAGTTTACAAGGGGCTAATGAAAAACTGTTTTTT
TRBD2 | TRBJ2-1 | TRBV29-1 | NA | CSVEPLLTSGNPNDNEQFF | TGCAGCGTTGAACCCCTCCTGACTAGCGGGAATCCGAATGACAATGAGCAGTTCTTC
NA | TRBJ2-2 | TRBV4-1 | NA | CASEGTGELFF | TGCGCCAGCGAGGGCACCGGGGAGCTGTTTTTT
NA | TRBJ2-7 | TRBV7-2 | NA | CASSSGNSYEQYF | TGTGCCAGCAGCTCTGGGAACTCCTACGAGCAGTACTTC
NA | TRBJ1-2 | TRBV27 | NA | CASSSPGNGYTF | TGTGCCAGCAGTTCTCCGGGGAATGGCTACACCTTC
TRBD2 | TRBJ2-4 | TRBV7-8 | NA | CASSLRGTSGSARAKNIQYF | TGTGCCAGCAGCTTGCGGGGGACTAGCGGGAGTGCCAGGGCCAAAAACATTCAGTACTTC
NA | TRBJ2-7 | TRBV18 | NA | CASSTGMRSSYEQYF | TGTGCCAGCTCAACAGGGATGAGGAGCTCCTACGAGCAGTACTTC
NA | TRBJ2-5 | TRBV9 | NA | CASSVSGGWGETQYF | TGTGCCAGCAGCGTCTCCGGGGGATGGGGAGAGACCCAGTACTTC
TRBD1 | TRBJ1-5 | TRBV30 | NA | CAWSVPGTGFEDQPQHF | TGTGCCTGGAGTGTACCGGGGACAGGGTTTGAGGATCAGCCCCAGCATTTT
NA | TRBJ2-1 | TRBV7-9 | NA | CASSSLKNNEQFF | TGTGCCAGCAGCTCCCTTAAAAACAATGAGCAGTTCTTC
NA | TRBJ2-1 | TRBV7-9 | NA | CASSLLETIGLEQFF | TGTGCCAGCAGCCTCCTTGAGACGATCGGGCTGGAGCAGTTCTTC
NA | TRBJ2-7 | TRBV29-1 | NA | CSVERQGEYEQYF | TGCAGCGTTGAACGGCAGGGCGAATACGAGCAGTACTTC
NA | TRBJ2-7 | TRBV6-1 | NA | CASRELGGEQYF | TGTGCCAGCAGAGAACTAGGAGGGGAGCAGTACTTC
NA | TRBJ2-5 | TRBV2 | NA | CASDLAIGQETQYF | TGTGCCAGCGACCTAGCGATAGGACAAGAGACCCAGTACTTC
NA | TRBJ1-2 | TRBV7-9 | NA | CASSLGSSGITLYGYTF | TGTGCCAGCAGCTTAGGTTCATCGGGGATAACCCTCTATGGCTACACCTTC
NA | TRBJ1-1 | TRBV5-6 | NA | CASSLGFAENTEAFF | TGTGCCAGCAGCTTGGGATTTGCGGAGAACACTGAAGCTTTCTTT
NA | TRBJ2-3 | TRBV6-1 | NA | CASSDTHSTDTQYF | TGTGCCAGCAGTGACACTCATAGCACAGATACGCAGTATTTT
NA | TRBJ2-1 | TRBV4-1 | NA | CASSGIKGNEQFF | TGCGCCAGCAGCGGGATTAAGGGCAATGAGCAGTTCTTC
NA | TRBJ2-2 | TRBV9 | NA | CARPSGELFF | TGTGCCAGGCCCAGTGGGGAGCTGTTTTTT
TRBD1 | TRBJ2-4 | TRBV4-1 | NA | CASSPGQGEGKNIQYF | TGCGCCAGCAGCCCCGGACAGGGGGAAGGCAAAAACATTCAGTACTTC
TRBD2 | TRBJ2-3 | TRBV27 | once | CASSSPRSGSGTDTQYF | TGTGCCAGCAGTTCGCCTCGGAGCGGGAGTGGCACAGATACGCAGTATTTT
TRBD2 | TRBJ2-7 | TRBV28 | NA | CASSLRGMIYEQYF | TGTGCCAGCAGTTTGCGGGGGATGATTTACGAGCAGTACTTC
NA | TRBJ2-7 | TRBV5-4 | NA | CASSSDKSSYEQYF | TGTGCCAGCAGCTCGGACAAGAGCTCCTACGAGCAGTACTTC
NA | TRBJ2-5 | TRBV6-1 | NA | CASSDPRDYQETQYF | TGTGCCAGCAGTGACCCCCGGGACTACCAAGAGACCCAGTACTTC
TRBD1 | TRBJ1-4 | TRBV11-2 | NA | CASSLGKGGQLNEKLFF | TGTGCCAGCAGCTTAGGAAAGGGGGGACAGCTTAATGAAAAACTGTTTTTT
TRBD2 | TRBJ2-3 | TRBV18 | NA | CASSKIGTSGTTDTQYF | TGTGCCAGCTCAAAGATCGGGACTAGCGGAACCACAGATACGCAGTATTTT
NA | TRBJ2-7 | TRBV30 | once | CAWSGPSSYEQYF | TGTGCCTGGAGCGGTCCGTCTTCCTACGAGCAGTACTTC
NA | TRBJ2-7 | TRBV27 | NA | CASSYSRFYEQYF | TGTGCCAGCAGTTATTCCAGGTTCTACGAGCAGTACTTC
NA | TRBJ2-7 | TRBV4-1 | NA | CASSQGQDGSYEQYF | TGCGCCAGCAGCCAAGGACAGGATGGCTCCTACGAGCAGTACTTC
NA | TRBJ2-7 | TRBV21-1 | NA | CASSPMFRLAGGPHRTYEQYF | TGTGCCAGCAGCCCAATGTTTCGACTAGCGGGAGGGCCGCATCGCACCTACGAGCAGTACTTC
NA | TRBJ1-4 | TRBV29-1 | NA | CSVENEEEKLFF | TGCAGCGTTGAAAACGAGGAAGAAAAACTGTTTTTT
NA | TRBJ2-7 | TRBV29-1 | NA | CSVPGGTQDEQYF | TGCAGCGTCCCTGGAGGGACGCAAGACGAGCAGTACTTC
NA | TRBJ2-2 | TRBV7-6 | NA | CASSFSGKVFANTGELFF | TGTGCCAGCAGCTTCTCAGGGAAAGTTTTTGCGAACACCGGGGAGCTGTTTTTT
TRBD2 | TRBJ2-1 | TRBV9 | once | CASSRGTSGLNEQFF | TGTGCCAGCAGTCGGGGGACTAGCGGACTGAATGAGCAGTTCTTC
TRBD1 | TRBJ2-5 | TRBV7-9 | NA | CASSLGGGRETQYF | TGTGCCAGCAGCTTAGGAGGGGGCAGAGAGACCCAGTACTTC
NA | TRBJ2-1 | TRBV27 | NA | CASSLGRTTSGEQFF | TGTGCCAGCAGTTTGGGACGGACCACCTCCGGTGAGCAGTTCTTC
TRBD1 | TRBJ2-3 | TRBV30 | NA | CAWSPPDRRNTDTQYF | TGTGCCTGGAGCCCTCCGGACAGGCGAAACACAGATACGCAGTATTTT
TRBD2 | TRBJ2-1 | TRBV27 | NA | CASSLAGGGVVYNEQFF | TGTGCCAGCAGTTTAGCGGGAGGTGGTGTAGTCTACAATGAGCAGTTCTTC
NA | TRBJ2-2 | TRBV11-2 | NA | CASSLMSGTGELFF | TGTGCCAGCAGCTTAATGTCGGGCACCGGGGAGCTGTTTTTT
NA | TRBJ2-3 | TRBV2 | once | CASKEDSTDTQYF | TGTGCCAGCAAGGAGGATTCCACAGATACGCAGTATTTT
TRBD2 | TRBJ2-1 | TRBV9 | NA | CASSVGLAGYNEQFF | TGTGCCAGCAGCGTAGGACTAGCGGGGTACAATGAGCAGTTCTTC
NA | TRBJ2-6 | TRBV28 | once | CASSLYRVESSGANVLTF | TGTGCCAGCAGTTTATACAGGGTGGAAAGCTCTGGGGCCAACGTCCTGACTTTC
NA | TRBJ2-7 | TRBV11-2 | NA | CASSLSHEQYF | TGTGCCAGCAGCTTAAGCCACGAGCAGTACTTC
NA | TRBJ2-1 | TRBV5-1 | NA | CASSLAGGTLYYNEQFF | TGCGCCAGCAGCTTGGCCGGCGGGACACTATACTACAATGAGCAGTTCTTC
TRBD1 | TRBJ2-7 | TRBV19 | NA | CATSDRVYYEQYF | TGTGCCACCTCGGACAGGGTATACTACGAGCAGTACTTC
TRBD2 | TRBJ2-5 | TRBV7-9 | NA | CASSSPTSGIDWETQYF | TGTGCCAGCAGCTCGCCGACTAGCGGGATCGATTGGGAGACCCAGTACTTC